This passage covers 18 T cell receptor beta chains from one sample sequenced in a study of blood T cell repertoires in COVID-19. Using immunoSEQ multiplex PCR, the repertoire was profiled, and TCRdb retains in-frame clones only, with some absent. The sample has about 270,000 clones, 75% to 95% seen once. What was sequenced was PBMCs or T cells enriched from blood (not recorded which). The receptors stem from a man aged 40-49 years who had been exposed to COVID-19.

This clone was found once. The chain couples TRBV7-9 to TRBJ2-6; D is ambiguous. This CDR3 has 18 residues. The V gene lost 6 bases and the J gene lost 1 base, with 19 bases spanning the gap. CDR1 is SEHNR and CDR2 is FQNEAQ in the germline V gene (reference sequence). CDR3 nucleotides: TGTGCCAGCAGATCCAAGAGCGACGGCACTTCTGGGGCCAACGTCCTGACTTTC. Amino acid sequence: CASRSKSDGTSGANVLTF.

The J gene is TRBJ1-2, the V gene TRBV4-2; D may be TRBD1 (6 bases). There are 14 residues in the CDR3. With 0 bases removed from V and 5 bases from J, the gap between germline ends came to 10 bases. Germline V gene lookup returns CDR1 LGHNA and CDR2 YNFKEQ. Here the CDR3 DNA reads TGTGCCAGCAGCCAAGATACAGGGCTGTATGGCTACACCTTC. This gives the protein CASSQDTGLYGYTF.

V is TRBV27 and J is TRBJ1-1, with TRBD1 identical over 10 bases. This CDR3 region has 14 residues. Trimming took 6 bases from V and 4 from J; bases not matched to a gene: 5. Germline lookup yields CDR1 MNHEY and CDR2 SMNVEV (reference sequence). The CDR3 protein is CASRRQGASTEAFF. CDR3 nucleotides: TGTGCCAGCAGACGACAGGGGGCCAGCACTGAAGCTTTCTTT.

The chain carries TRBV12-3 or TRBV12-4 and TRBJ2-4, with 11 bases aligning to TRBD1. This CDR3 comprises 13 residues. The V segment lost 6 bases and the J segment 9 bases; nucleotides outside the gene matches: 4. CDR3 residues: CASSPGTGGIQYF. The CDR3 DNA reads TGTGCCAGCAGCCCCGGGACAGGGGGCATTCAGTACTTC.

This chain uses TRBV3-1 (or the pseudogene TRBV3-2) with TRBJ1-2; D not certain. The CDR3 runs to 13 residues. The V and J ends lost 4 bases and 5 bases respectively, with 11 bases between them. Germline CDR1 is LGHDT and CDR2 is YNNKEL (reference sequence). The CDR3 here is CASSLSHLYGYTF. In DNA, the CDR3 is TGTGCCAGCAGCCTTTCACATCTTTATGGCTACACCTTC.

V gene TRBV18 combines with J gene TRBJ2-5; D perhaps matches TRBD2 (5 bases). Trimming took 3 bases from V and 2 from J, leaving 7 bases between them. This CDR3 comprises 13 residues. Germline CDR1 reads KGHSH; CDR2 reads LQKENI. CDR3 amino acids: CASSPPGQETQYF. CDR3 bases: TGTGCCAGCTCACCCCCGGGGCAAGAGACCCAGTACTTC. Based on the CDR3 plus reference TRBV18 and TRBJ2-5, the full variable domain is NAGVMQNPRHLVRRRGQEARLRCSPMKGHSHVYWYRQLPEEGLKFMVYLQKENIIDESGMPKERFSAEFPKEGPSILRIQQVVRGDSAAYFCASSPPGQETQYFGPGTRLLVL.

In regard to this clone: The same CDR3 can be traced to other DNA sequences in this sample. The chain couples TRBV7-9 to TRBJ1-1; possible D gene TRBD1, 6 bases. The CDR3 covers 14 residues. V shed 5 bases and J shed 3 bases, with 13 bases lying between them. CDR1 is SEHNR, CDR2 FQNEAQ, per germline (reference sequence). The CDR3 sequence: CASSLQGFDTEAFF. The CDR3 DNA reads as TGTGCCAGCAGCCTACAGGGTTTCGACACTGAAGCTTTCTTT.

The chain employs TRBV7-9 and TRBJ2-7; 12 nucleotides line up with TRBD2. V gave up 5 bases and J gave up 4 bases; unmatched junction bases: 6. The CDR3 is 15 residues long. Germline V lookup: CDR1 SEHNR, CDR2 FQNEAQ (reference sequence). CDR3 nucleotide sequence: TGTGCCAGCAGCCCTACTAGCGGGAGGTCGTACGAGCAGTACTTC. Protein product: CASSPTSGRSYEQYF.

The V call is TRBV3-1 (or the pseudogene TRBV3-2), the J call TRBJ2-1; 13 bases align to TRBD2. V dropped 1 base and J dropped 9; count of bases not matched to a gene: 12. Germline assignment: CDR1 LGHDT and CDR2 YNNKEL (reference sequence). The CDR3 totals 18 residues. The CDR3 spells CASSQVGTSGRARAEQFF. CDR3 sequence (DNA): TGTGCCAGCAGCCAAGTAGGAACTAGCGGGAGGGCCCGAGCTGAGCAGTTCTTC.

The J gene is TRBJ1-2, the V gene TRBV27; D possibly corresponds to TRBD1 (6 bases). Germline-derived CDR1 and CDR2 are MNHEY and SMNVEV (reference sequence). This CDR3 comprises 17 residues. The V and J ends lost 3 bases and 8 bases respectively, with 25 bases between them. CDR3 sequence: CASSFGGAGGSTGGYTF. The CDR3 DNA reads TGTGCCAGCAGTTTTGGGGGGGCGGGAGGCTCTACTGGGGGCTACACCTTC.

In DNA form, the CDR3 reads TGTGCCACCAGCGGGACTAGCGGGAGTTACGAGCAGTACTTC. Translated: CATSGTSGSYEQYF. The V and J genes are TRBV15 and TRBJ2-7, with 14 positions matching TRBD2. V shed 5 bases and J 4 bases; nucleotides not matched to a gene: 1. CDR3 length: 14 amino acids. Germline values: CDR1 LNHNV, CDR2 YYDKDF (reference sequence).

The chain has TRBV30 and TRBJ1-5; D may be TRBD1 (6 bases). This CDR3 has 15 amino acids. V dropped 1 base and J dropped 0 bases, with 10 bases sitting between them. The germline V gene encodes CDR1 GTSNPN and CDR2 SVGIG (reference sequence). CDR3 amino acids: CAWSATGSSNQPQHF. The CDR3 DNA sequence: TGTGCCTGGAGTGCTACAGGGTCTAGCAATCAGCCCCAGCATTTT.

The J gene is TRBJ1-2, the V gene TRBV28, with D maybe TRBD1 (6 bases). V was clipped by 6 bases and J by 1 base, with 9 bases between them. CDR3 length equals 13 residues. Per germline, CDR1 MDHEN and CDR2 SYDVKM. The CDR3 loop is CASRGQINYGYTF. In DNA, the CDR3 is TGTGCCAGCAGAGGACAGATTAACTATGGCTACACCTTC.

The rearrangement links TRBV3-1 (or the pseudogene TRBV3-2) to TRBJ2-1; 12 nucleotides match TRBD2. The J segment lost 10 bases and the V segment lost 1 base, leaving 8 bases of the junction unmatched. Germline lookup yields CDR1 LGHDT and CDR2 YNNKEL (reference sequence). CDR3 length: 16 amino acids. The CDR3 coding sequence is TGTGCCAGCAGCCAAGGGCGACTAGCGGGAGTAGGGGAGCAGTTCTTC. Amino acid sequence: CASSQGRLAGVGEQFF.

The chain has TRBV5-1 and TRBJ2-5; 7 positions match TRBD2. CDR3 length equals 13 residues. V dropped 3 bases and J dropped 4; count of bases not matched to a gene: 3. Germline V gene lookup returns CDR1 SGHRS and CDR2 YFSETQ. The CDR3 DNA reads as TGCGCCAGCAGCTCAACGGGAGGAGAGACCCAGTACTTC. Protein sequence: CASSSTGGETQYF.

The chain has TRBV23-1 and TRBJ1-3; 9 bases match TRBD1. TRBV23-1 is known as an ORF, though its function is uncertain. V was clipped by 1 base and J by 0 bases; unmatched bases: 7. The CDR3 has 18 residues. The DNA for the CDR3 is TGCGCCAGCAGTCAATTCATGGACAGGGGTTCCTCTGGAAACACCATATATTTT. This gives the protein CASSQFMDRGSSGNTIYF.

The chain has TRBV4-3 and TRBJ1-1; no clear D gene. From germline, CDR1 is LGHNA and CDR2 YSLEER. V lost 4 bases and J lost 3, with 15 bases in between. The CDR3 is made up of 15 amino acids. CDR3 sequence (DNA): TGCGCCAGCAGCCTCCGTCCCGACGGAGACACTGAAGCTTTCTTT. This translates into CASSLRPDGDTEAFF.

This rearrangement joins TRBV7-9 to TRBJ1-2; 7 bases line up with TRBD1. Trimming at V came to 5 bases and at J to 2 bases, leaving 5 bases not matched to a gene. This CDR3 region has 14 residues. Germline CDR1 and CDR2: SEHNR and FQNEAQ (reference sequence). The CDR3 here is CASSPMTGNYGYTF. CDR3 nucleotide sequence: TGTGCCAGCAGCCCCATGACAGGGAACTATGGCTACACCTTC.